These 12 T cell receptor beta chains share one sample of origin, sequenced in a study of blood T cell repertoires in COVID-19 (TCRdb year 2020). Library preparation was by the immunoSEQ multiplex PCR assay. Here the immuneACCESS table is served through TCRdb, limited to in-frame sequences with V and J called. Missing clones are a known gap in these copies; in checked studies unresolved V genes cover under half, and the rest lacks a known reason. The sample includes a few hundred thousand clones, with 75% to 85% observed a single time. Jointly, the top ten make up roughly 8.2% of the sample. Sequencing input: peripheral blood. All receptors come from a woman of 80 years or more with COVID-19, enrolled during active disease.

This sequence joins TRBV18 and TRBJ2-5; no clear D. Trimming removed 3 bases at V and 4 bases at J, with 6 bases between. This CDR3 has 12 amino acids. Germline CDR1 and CDR2: KGHSH and LQKENI. The CDR3 region is CASSPNRETQYF. The CDR3 nucleotides are TGTGCCAGCTCACCCAACAGAGAGACCCAGTACTTC.

J is TRBJ2-5 and V is TRBV13, with 8 bases fitting TRBD2. CDR3 length: 16 residues. Trimming cost V 5 bases and J 4 bases; bases outside gene matches: 12. Germline V gene data show CDR1 as PRHDT and CDR2 as FYEKMQ (reference sequence). For the CDR3, the DNA is TGTGCCAGCAGCCGCAGCGGGAGAGGGAGCGGAGAGACCCAGTACTTC. Its protein is CASSRSGRGSGETQYF.

The chain carries TRBV19 and TRBJ1-2, with 7 nucleotides matching TRBD1. This CDR3 is 15 amino acids long. J gave up 4 bases and V 7 bases, and 12 bases lay outside the gene matches. Germline CDR1 is LNHDA and CDR2 is SQIVND (reference sequence). CDR3 region: CASTPTGIGIYGYTF. The CDR3, as DNA: TGTGCCAGTACCCCGACAGGGATAGGGATCTATGGCTACACCTTC.

V is TRBV6-6 and J is TRBJ1-1; D is ambiguous. The CDR3 extends over 14 amino acids. Trimming left V 2 bases short and J 4 bases short, with 11 bases between. Per the germline V gene, CDR1 is MNHNY and CDR2 is SVGAGI (reference sequence). DNA of the CDR3: TGTGCCAGCAGTTACCCCGAGGGCCGCACTGAAGCTTTCTTT. Residues: CASSYPEGRTEAFF.

The chain employs TRBV5-1 and TRBJ2-7; 8 nucleotides line up with TRBD1. This CDR3 contains 15 residues. V shed 4 bases and J 2 bases; nucleotides not matched to a gene: 8. Germline loops: CDR1 SGHRS, CDR2 YFSETQ. The CDR3, as DNA: TGCGCCAGCAGCCTGGGACAGGCCCTTACCTACGAGCAGTACTTC. As protein: CASSLGQALTYEQYF.

The chain is built from TRBV6-6 and TRBJ1-2; possible D gene TRBD1, 6 bases. The CDR3 sequence is 14 residues long. Trimming left V 9 bases short and J 7 bases short, with 21 bases between. Germline V gene lookup returns CDR1 MNHNY and CDR2 SVGAGI (reference sequence). CDR3 region: CASSAPGTKAGYTF. CDR3 sequence (DNA): TGTGCCAGTTCGGCTCCCGGGACAAAGGCTGGCTACACCTTC.

This chain joins TRBV2 and TRBJ2-2; D gene ambiguous. Trimming cost V 5 bases and J 4 bases, with 11 bases left between them. The CDR3 is 14 amino acids. Germline V lookup: CDR1 SNHLY, CDR2 FYNNEI. The CDR3 nucleotides read TGTGCCAGCAGTATACAGTCCCTCACCGGGGAGCTGTTTTTT. Translated: CASSIQSLTGELFF.

This clone has just one count. The chain combines TRBV2 with TRBJ2-3; weak D call: TRBD1 (6 bases). The CDR3 spans 14 residues. CDR1 and CDR2 (germline): SNHLY, FYNNEI. V gave up 6 bases and J gave up 4 bases, with 14 bases separating them. CDR3 DNA sequence: TGTGCCAGCAGCGGGACGGGACACCCAGATACGCAGTATTTT. This gives the protein CASSGTGHPDTQYF.

The chain employs TRBV6-5 and TRBJ2-5; D is possibly TRBD1 (7 bases). V was cut by 6 bases and J by 0 bases, with 14 bases left in between. The CDR3 runs 15 residues. CDR1 and CDR2 from the germline V gene are MNHEY and SVGAGI. The CDR3 nucleotides read TGTGCCAGCAGATTACCAGGGGGGCACCAAGAGACCCAGTACTTC. Its translation: CASRLPGGHQETQYF.

With respect to this clone: Within the sample, other DNA sequences also encode this same CDR3. J is TRBJ1-1 and V is TRBV12-3 or TRBV12-4; D ambiguous. V lost 2 bases and J lost 1, with 5 bases in between. CDR3 size: 13 residues. For the CDR3, the DNA is TGTGCCAGCAGTTTATTGGCGAACACTGAAGCTTTCTTT. Translation gives CASSLLANTEAFF.

The chain links TRBV5-1 to TRBJ2-2; 9 nucleotides agree with TRBD2. Germline CDR1 SGHRS, CDR2 YFSETQ. V dropped 0 bases and J dropped 6; count of bases not matched to a gene: 6. The CDR3 is 16 amino acids. The CDR3 coding sequence is TGCGCCAGCAGCTTGGGTGTAGCGGGAGCTTCCGGGGAGCTGTTTTTT. Translating gives CASSLGVAGASGELFF.

V and J are TRBV7-2 and TRBJ2-7; tentatively, D is TRBD1 (6 bases). The CDR3 totals 14 residues. From germline, CDR1 is SGHTA and CDR2 FQGNSA. The V end lost 5 bases, the J end lost 4 bases, and 15 bases lay between the germline ends. The CDR3 sequence is CASSRGSGIYEQYF. DNA for the CDR3: TGTGCCAGCAGCAGGGGGTCGGGGATATACGAGCAGTACTTC.